This T cell receptor (beta chain) is drawn from a study of cytomegalovirus exposure and HLA in healthy donors. Turning to the study itself: Of the donors genotyped, 398 in all, around 76% fell in the Caucasian-associated ancestry cluster. Overall study findings and caveats: Common viral pathogens were later found to be apparently linked to several of the most significant clusters. Looking again later, the authors saw that most CMV-associated TCR beta chains seemed HLA-restricted.

Amplification used 60 Vbeta primers and 13 Jbeta primers. Using immunoSEQ multiplex PCR, the repertoire was profiled, and TCRdb retains in-frame clones only, with some absent. The repertoire holds 100,000 to 150,000 clones, about 71% seen once, with around 3.3% in the top ten. In regard to this clone: Its antigen is unknown.

Sequencing input: PBMCs. The clonotype originates from a woman aged 50 to 60 in good health and CMV-seronegative.

The CDR3 DNA reads TGTGCCAGCAGTGACTCGGTAAGGGGGCTCCATCAGCCCCAGCATTTT. This gives the protein CASSDSVRGLHQPQHF. The chain employs TRBV6-4 and TRBJ1-5; TRBD1 matches 7 bases. Per germline, CDR1 MRHNA and CDR2 SNTAGT. CDR3 length: 16 residues. The trim removed 0 bases at V and 5 bases at J, leaving 7 bases unmatched.